The text below deals with one T cell receptor beta chain. The sample comes from a study of blood T cells in healthy people across ages. A second PCR, run for about 6 to 11 cycles, used a sample-barcoded 5' primer plus a J-beta primer mix. Every cDNA molecule bore a tag from a template-switch adaptor containing 12 random nucleotides. TCRdb re-called the 5' RACE reads through MiXCR, storing one row per CDR3 protein. Of about 730,000 distinct CDR3 sequences in the sample, roughly 47% were seen once. This TCR was recovered from a woman aged 60-75 years in good health. What was sequenced was blood.

The CDR3: CSAPRTSGGGEFF. The CDR3 coding sequence is TGCAGTGCCCCCCGGACTAGCGGGGGCGGTGAGTTCTTC. This rearrangement joins TRBV20-1 to TRBJ2-1; 13 bases fit TRBD2. The CDR3 has 13 residues. The V and J ends lost 6 bases and 14 bases, in that order; junction bases with no gene match: 10. CDR1 and CDR2 (germline): DFQATT, SNEGSKA (reference sequence).